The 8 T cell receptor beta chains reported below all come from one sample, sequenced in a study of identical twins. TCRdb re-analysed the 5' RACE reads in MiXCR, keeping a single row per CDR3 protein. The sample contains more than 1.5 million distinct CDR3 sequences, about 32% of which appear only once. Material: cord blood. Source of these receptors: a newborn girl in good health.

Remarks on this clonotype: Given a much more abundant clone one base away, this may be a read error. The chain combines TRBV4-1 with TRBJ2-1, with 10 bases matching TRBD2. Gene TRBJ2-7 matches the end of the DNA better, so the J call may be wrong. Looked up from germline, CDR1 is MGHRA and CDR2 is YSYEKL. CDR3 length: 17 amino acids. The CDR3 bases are TGCGCCAGCAGCCAAGGAATGCGGACTAGCGGTTACAATGAGCAGTACTTC. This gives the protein CASSQGMRTSGYNEQYF.

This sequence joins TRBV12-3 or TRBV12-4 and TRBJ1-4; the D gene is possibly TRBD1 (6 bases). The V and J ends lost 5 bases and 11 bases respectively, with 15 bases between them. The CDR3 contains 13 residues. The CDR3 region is CASSQSTGGKLFF. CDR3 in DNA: TGTGCCAGCAGTCAATCGACAGGAGGGAAACTGTTTTTT.

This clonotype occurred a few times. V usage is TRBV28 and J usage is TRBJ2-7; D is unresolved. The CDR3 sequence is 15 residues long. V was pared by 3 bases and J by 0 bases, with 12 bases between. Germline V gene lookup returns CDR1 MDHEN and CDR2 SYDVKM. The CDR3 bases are TGTGCCAGCAGTTTTCGGCCAGGCAGCTCCTACGAGCAGTACTTC. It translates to CASSFRPGSSYEQYF.

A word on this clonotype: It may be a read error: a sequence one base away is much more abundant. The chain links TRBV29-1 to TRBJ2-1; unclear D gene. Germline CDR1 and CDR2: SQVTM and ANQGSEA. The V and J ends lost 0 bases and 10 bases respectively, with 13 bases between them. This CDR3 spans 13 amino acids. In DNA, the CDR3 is TGCAGCGTTGAAGATCGGCACACCTACGAGCAGTTCTTC. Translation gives CSVEDRHTYEQFF.

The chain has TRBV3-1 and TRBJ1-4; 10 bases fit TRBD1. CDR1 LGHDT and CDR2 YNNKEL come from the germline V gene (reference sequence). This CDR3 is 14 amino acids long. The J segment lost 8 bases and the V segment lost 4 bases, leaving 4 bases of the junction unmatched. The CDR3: CASSRGQGEEKLFF. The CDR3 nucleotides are TGTGCCAGCAGCCGCGGACAGGGGGAGGAAAAACTGTTTTTT.

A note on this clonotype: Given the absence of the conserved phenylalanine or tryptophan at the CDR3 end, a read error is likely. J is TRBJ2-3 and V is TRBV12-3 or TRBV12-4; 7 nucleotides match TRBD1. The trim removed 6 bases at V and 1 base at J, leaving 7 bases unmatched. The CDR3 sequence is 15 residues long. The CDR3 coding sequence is TGTGCCAGCAGCCAAAGACAGGGCGGCACAGATACGCAGTATTCT. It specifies CASSQRQGGTDTQYS.

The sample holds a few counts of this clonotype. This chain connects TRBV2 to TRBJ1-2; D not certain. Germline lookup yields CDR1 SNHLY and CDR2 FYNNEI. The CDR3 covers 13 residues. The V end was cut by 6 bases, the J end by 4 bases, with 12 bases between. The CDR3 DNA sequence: TGTGCCAGCAGCGGGCAGCCCCTCTATGGCTACACCTTC. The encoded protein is CASSGQPLYGYTF.

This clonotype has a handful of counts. CDR3 sequence: CSARDSSAGELFF. Here the CDR3 DNA reads TGCAGTGCTAGAGACTCTAGCGCCGGGGAGCTGTTTTTT. The chain is built from TRBV20-1 and TRBJ2-2; TRBD2 is a possible D gene (6 bases). With 0 bases removed from V and 6 bases from J, the gap between germline ends came to 8 bases. CDR1 and CDR2 (germline): DFQATT, SNEGSKA (reference sequence). The length of the CDR3 is 13 residues.